This TCR beta chain was documented in a study of OX40 agonist ivuxolimab in advanced cancers. Study overall: The drug used for patients, ivuxolimab, was an agonistic anti-OX40 (CD134) antibody. Study-level findings and limits: Relative to CD4+, CD8+ T cells held more expanded clones on average.

Worth noting for this clone: Its antigen is still unknown.

Per the germline V gene, CDR1 is SGHDN and CDR2 is FVKESK. The trim removed 1 base at V and 3 bases at J, leaving 2 bases unmatched. The CDR3 has 15 amino acids. With autoimmune disease history or systemic immunosuppression, patients were excluded. Here immunoSEQ multiplex PCR was the method, and the copy in TCRdb shows in-frame clones only, minus some. Among fewer than 45,000 clones listed, around nine tenths were seen once. The receptor comes from an adult with an advanced solid tumor such as melanoma, head and neck, liver or kidney cancer. The gene calls are TRBV14 and TRBJ2-3; 9 bases map to TRBD1. The input for sequencing was CD4+ or CD8+ T cells sorted from blood, taken in a trial of the OX40 agonist ivuxolimab. The CDR3 protein is CASSQVGQGTDTQYF. CDR3 sequence (DNA): TGTGCCAGCAGCCAAGTGGGACAGGGAACAGATACGCAGTATTTT.